This record covers a single T cell receptor (beta chain). Its antigen is still unknown. Sequenced by immunoSEQ multiplex PCR; TCRdb stores in-frame clones only, minus some. The top ten clones hold 6.5% to 8.5% of a sample with tens of thousands of clones, 86% of them seen once. The entry originates in a study of T cell responses to AZD1222 COVID-19 vaccine. Germline loops: CDR1 SEHNR, CDR2 FQNEAQ (reference sequence). Trimming cost V 0 bases and J 7 bases; bases outside gene matches: 2. The CDR3 totals 15 residues. Study-wide findings and caveats: With two AZD1222 doses given, Spike-specific TCR breadth and depth both rose. Baseline seropositives among AZD1222 recipients totaled only five to seven. Repertoires were obtained only post-peak T cell response.

The TCR comes from an adult who received the AZD1222 COVID-19 vaccine. This specimen consisted of peripheral blood, obtained 28 days after the second AZD1222 dose. V usage is TRBV7-9 and J usage is TRBJ1-6; 8 positions agree with TRBD1. The CDR3 nucleotides are TGTGCCAGCAGCTTAGCGACAGGGGCAAATTCACCCCTCCACTTT. It specifies CASSLATGANSPLHF.